Below are 23 T cell receptor beta chains sequenced from a single sample in a study of shared clonotypes between healthy human individuals. TCRdb's table, derived via immunoSEQ multiplex PCR, lists solely in-frame clones and lacks some. Here the sample spans some 2 million clones, 95% being singletons. The sample comprised naive CD4+ T cells sorted from blood. The subset is: CD45RA+ positively selected. Receptor source: a man aged 18 to 30 in good health.

The chain is built from TRBV11-3 and TRBJ2-5, with 7 nucleotides matching TRBD2. The trim removed 0 bases at V and 7 bases at J, leaving 2 bases unmatched. Germline CDR1 reads SGHNT; CDR2 reads YENEEA. This CDR3 has 13 residues. CDR3 coding DNA: TGTGCCAGCAGCTTAGACTCGGGGGGGACCCAGTACTTC. Translating it yields CASSLDSGGTQYF.

The rearrangement joins TRBV18 to TRBJ2-5, with D possibly TRBD2 on 6 matching bases. CDR1 is KGHSH, CDR2 LQKENI, per germline. Trimming shortened V by 4 bases and J by 3 bases, and 9 bases separated the two germline ends. The CDR3 covers 13 residues. CDR3 protein: CASSLKREETQYF. CDR3 nucleotides: TGTGCCAGCTCACTCAAGCGGGAAGAGACCCAGTACTTC. The full variable domain, with the rest looked up from reference TRBV18 and TRBJ2-5, is NAGVMQNPRHLVRRRGQEARLRCSPMKGHSHVYWYRQLPEEGLKFMVYLQKENIIDESGMPKERFSAEFPKEGPSILRIQQVVRGDSAAYFCASSLKREETQYFGPGTRLLVL.

The V gene is TRBV7-2, the J gene TRBJ2-1; 9 nucleotides align to TRBD2. The CDR3 has 14 amino acids. V lost 2 bases to trimming and J lost 8 bases; unmatched junction nucleotides: 4. From germline, CDR1 is SGHTA and CDR2 FQGNSA. The DNA for the CDR3 is TGTGCCAGCAGCTTACTAGCGGGAAGGCATGAGCAGTTCTTC. Its translation is CASSLLAGRHEQFF.

A note on this clone: The sample carries other DNA sequences with the same CDR3. J is TRBJ1-3 and V is TRBV18; 8 nucleotides line up with TRBD1. From germline, CDR1 is KGHSH and CDR2 LQKENI. Trimming removed 2 bases from V and 0 bases from J; junction bases left unmatched: 3. This CDR3 comprises 16 residues. CDR3 protein: CASSPGTGTSGNTIYF. The CDR3, as DNA: TGTGCCAGCTCACCAGGGACAGGTACCTCTGGAAACACCATATATTTT.

The rearrangement links TRBV5-4 to TRBJ2-5; 8 positions agree with TRBD2. This CDR3 is built from 15 residues. The J segment lost 7 bases and the V segment lost 0 bases, leaving 8 bases of the junction unmatched. The germline CDR1 and CDR2 sequences are SGHNT and YYREEE (reference sequence). DNA for the CDR3: TGTGCCAGCAGCTTGGAAGCGGGGGTCACGGGGACCCAGTACTTC. Its protein product is CASSLEAGVTGTQYF.

Only one count was recorded for this clone. Within the sample, other DNA sequences also encode this same CDR3. The chain combines TRBV6-1 with TRBJ2-7, with D uncertain. With 2 bases removed from V and 2 bases from J, the gap between germline ends came to 7 bases. Germline V lookup: CDR1 MNHNS, CDR2 SASEGT. The CDR3 sequence is 13 residues long. The chain's CDR3 is CASSEPGTYEQYF. In nucleotides, the CDR3 is TGTGCCAGCAGTGAACCCGGCACCTACGAGCAGTACTTC.

The J gene is TRBJ2-3, the V gene TRBV18; D is undetermined. Per germline, CDR1 KGHSH and CDR2 LQKENI. There are 13 residues in the CDR3. Trimming shortened V by 10 bases and J by 2 bases, and 13 bases separated the two germline ends. CDR3 region: CATSEQATDTQYF. The CDR3 region has the DNA TGTGCCACCTCCGAGCAGGCCACAGATACGCAGTATTTT.

In its sample, this clone was seen a few times. The rearrangement uses TRBV10-1 and TRBJ1-1; possible D gene TRBD1, 5 bases. Germline V lookup: CDR1 WNHNN, CDR2 SYGVQD (reference sequence). Trimming stripped 6 bases from V and 3 bases from J, with 11 bases between. This CDR3 has 13 residues. As DNA, the CDR3 is TGCGCCAGCAGGGGACCGGGGGACACTGAAGCTTTCTTT. Protein product: CASRGPGDTEAFF.

Here the CDR3 DNA reads TGTGCCAGCAGTCTGCCCCTGGGGGATAACTATGGCTACACCTTC. The encoded protein is CASSLPLGDNYGYTF. The chain uses TRBV28 and TRBJ1-2; tentative D call: TRBD1 (5 bases). Trimming stripped 5 bases from V and 1 base from J, with 14 bases between. Germline assignment: CDR1 MDHEN and CDR2 SYDVKM. This CDR3 comprises 15 residues.

Concerning this clone itself: Different DNA sequences within this sample yield the same CDR3. The chain couples TRBV6-1 to TRBJ1-4; no definite D call. Trimming stripped 2 bases from V and 8 bases from J, with 6 bases between. CDR3 length: 12 amino acids. Germline V lookup: CDR1 MNHNS, CDR2 SASEGT. CDR3 nucleotide sequence: TGTGCCAGCAGTGAATTAGGAGAAAAACTGTTTTTT. Translated: CASSELGEKLFF.

The gene calls are TRBV6-6 and TRBJ1-5; no firm D call. CDR1 MNHNY and CDR2 SVGAGI come from the germline V gene (reference sequence). This CDR3 region has 16 residues. Trimming took 8 bases from V and 0 from J, leaving 17 bases between them. The CDR3 nucleotides are TGTGCCAGCCTGGCTGCAGGACTTTATAGCAATCAGCCCCAGCATTTT. Encoded protein: CASLAAGLYSNQPQHF.

This sequence joins TRBV29-1 and TRBJ1-3, with TRBD1 matching over 7 bases. Per the germline V gene, CDR1 is SQVTM and CDR2 is ANQGSEA. This CDR3 has 16 amino acids. The V gene end was trimmed by 0 bases and the J gene end by 2 bases; junction bases not matched to a gene: 7. In DNA, the CDR3 is TGCAGCGTTGAAGATCAAGGGGGCCAGACTGGAAACACCATATATTTT. Translating it yields CSVEDQGGQTGNTIYF.

This chain uses TRBV5-1 with TRBJ2-4; perhaps D is TRBD1 or TRBD2 (5 bases each). Germline V gene data show CDR1 as SGHRS and CDR2 as YFSETQ. This CDR3 contains 14 residues. Trimming cost V 3 bases and J 5 bases, with 12 bases left between them. The CDR3 protein is CASSSGPGENIQYF. The DNA of the CDR3 is TGCGCCAGCAGCTCGGGACCCGGGGAAAACATTCAGTACTTC.

The chain uses TRBV16 and TRBJ2-7; a possible D gene is TRBD1 (6 bases). This CDR3 has 14 residues. In germline, CDR1 is KGHSY, CDR2 FQNENV. The V end lost 4 bases, the J end lost 3 bases, and 13 bases lay between the germline ends. The DNA for the CDR3 is TGTGCCAGCAGCCGCAACAGGGCTGGCTACGAGCAGTACTTC. Its translation: CASSRNRAGYEQYF.

V and J are TRBV6-1 and TRBJ2-7; either TRBD1 or TRBD2 may supply D (5 bases each). V was clipped by 4 bases and J by 2 bases, with 12 bases between them. Germline V gives CDR1 MNHNS, CDR2 SASEGT. The CDR3 has 14 amino acids. The CDR3 DNA sequence: TGTGCCAGCAGTGGGGACCTTTTCACCTACGAGCAGTACTTC. This codes for CASSGDLFTYEQYF.

The chain carries TRBV6-1 and TRBJ1-1; maybe TRBD1 (6 bases). The V gene lost 5 bases and the J gene lost 6 bases, with 10 bases spanning the gap. Per the germline V gene, CDR1 is MNHNS and CDR2 is SASEGT. The CDR3 totals 12 residues. CDR3 sequence: CASSTGTAEAFF. The DNA for the CDR3 is TGTGCCAGCAGTACAGGGACCGCTGAAGCTTTCTTT.

The rearrangement links TRBV19 to TRBJ2-5; 8 nucleotides align to TRBD1. CDR3 size: 14 residues. Trimming cost V 6 bases and J 1 base; bases outside gene matches: 4. Germline V gives CDR1 LNHDA, CDR2 SQIVND (reference sequence). The CDR3 DNA is TGTGCCAGTAGCGAGGGACAGGCCCAAGAGACCCAGTACTTC. It codes for CASSEGQAQETQYF.

The V call is TRBV18, the J call TRBJ1-2; D remains unclear. With 1 base removed from V and 10 bases from J, the gap between germline ends came to 16 bases. The CDR3 contains 14 residues. Germline-derived CDR1 and CDR2 are KGHSH and LQKENI. CDR3 amino acids: CASSPLADALVYTF. The CDR3 DNA reads TGTGCCAGCTCACCACTGGCGGACGCGCTGGTCTACACCTTC.

The rearrangement uses TRBV10-2 and TRBJ2-1; 10 positions agree with TRBD2. V lost 8 bases, J lost 0 bases, and 10 bases stayed unmatched. Germline CDR1 WSHSY, CDR2 SAAADI. The CDR3 spans 17 residues. The DNA of the CDR3 is TGCGCCAGCCCCCTAGCGGGGGCCTCTATCTCCTACAATGAGCAGTTCTTC. Translation: CASPLAGASISYNEQFF.

This clone showed up just once. The chain employs TRBV6-5 and TRBJ1-1; D not resolved. Germline V gene sequence: CDR1 MNHEY, CDR2 SVGAGI. Trimming took 2 bases from V and 4 from J, leaving 11 bases between them. The CDR3 contains 14 residues. Here the CDR3 reads CASSYVVAGTEAFF. CDR3 nucleotide sequence: TGTGCCAGCAGTTACGTCGTGGCGGGCACTGAAGCTTTCTTT.

The V and J genes are TRBV23-1 and TRBJ1-6; 9 nucleotides align to TRBD1. TRBV23-1 is an ORF for which the function is uncertain. This CDR3 spans 18 amino acids. With V trimmed by 2 bases and J by 7 bases, 12 bases remained unmatched. DNA for the CDR3: TGCGCCAGCAGTCAAAAGGTAAGAACCGGGACAGGGAATTCACCCCTCCACTTT. Translating it yields CASSQKVRTGTGNSPLHF.

The chain links TRBV27 to TRBJ2-7; 8 bases align to TRBD2. The CDR3 has 15 amino acids. J gave up 3 bases and V 6 bases, and 10 bases lay outside the gene matches. Germline CDR1 and CDR2: MNHEY and SMNVEV (reference sequence). The DNA for the CDR3 is TGTGCCAGCAGAGTACTAGCGGAAGCAGACTACGAGCAGTACTTC. This encodes CASRVLAEADYEQYF.

This chain's CDR3 is CASRLDPVQEQYF. DNA of the CDR3: TGTGCCAGCAGACTCGACCCAGTTCAAGAGCAGTACTTC. The chain recombines TRBV7-2 with TRBJ2-7, with no clear D. The CDR3 is 13 residues long. In germline, CDR1 is SGHTA, CDR2 FQGNSA. Deletions cut 6 bases from V and 7 bases from J, with 16 bases between.